This T cell receptor (beta chain) was recovered during a study of blood T cells in healthy people across ages. Across the study: For every two T cells, template switching captured about one barcoded beta molecule.

A note on this clonotype: As yet, its antigen is unknown.

The CDR3 extends over 16 amino acids. Germline V gene data show CDR1 as LGHNA and CDR2 as YSLEER. The V gene end was trimmed by 4 bases and the J gene end by 6 bases; junction bases not matched to a gene: 11. Findings and caveats of the study: With age, beta diversity per million T cells declined roughly linearly, significantly by 30 to 50.

The use of a sample-barcoded 5' primer and a J-beta primer mix characterized a second PCR of about 7 to 12 cycles. TCRdb processed the 5' RACE reads anew with MiXCR; each CDR3 protein has one entry. The sample lists 750,000 to 950,000 distinct CDR3 sequences, around 29% occurring once. These data were likewise used in another study, on T cells of mothers and their children. Per that study: Slightly higher overlap, not significant, was seen in related mother-child pairs than in unrelated pairs. Persisting microchimeric T cell clones went undetected.

This TCR was recovered from a woman aged 40 to 50 in good health. The gene calls are TRBV4-3 and TRBJ2-2, with TRBD1 identical over 7 bases. The specimen was blood. DNA of the CDR3: TGCGCCAGCAGCCGACTGACAGGGTCTGGCGCCGGGGAGCTGTTTTTT. Translating it yields CASSRLTGSGAGELFF.